This TCR beta chain was observed in a study of blood T cell repertoires in COVID-19. Study-level background: Acute-phase and convalescent COVID-19 samples originated in the United States, Italy and Spain.

Only in-frame clones appear in the TCRdb table, and some are missing; sequencing was by immunoSEQ multiplex PCR. The data hold approximately 360,000 clones, with around 90% observed a single time. The clonotype was recovered from a man between 18 and 35 years old with active or convalescent COVID-19. Sequenced: peripheral blood.

CDR3 sequence reads: CASSVQTGDTEAFF. In DNA, the CDR3 is TGTGCCAGCAGCGTTCAGACAGGGGACACTGAAGCTTTCTTT. The chain recombines TRBV9 with TRBJ1-1, with 8 bases fitting TRBD1. The junction had 3 bases not matched to a gene; V was cut back by 2 bases and J by 3 bases. The CDR3 is 14 residues long. Germline lookup yields CDR1 SGDLS and CDR2 YYNGEE.